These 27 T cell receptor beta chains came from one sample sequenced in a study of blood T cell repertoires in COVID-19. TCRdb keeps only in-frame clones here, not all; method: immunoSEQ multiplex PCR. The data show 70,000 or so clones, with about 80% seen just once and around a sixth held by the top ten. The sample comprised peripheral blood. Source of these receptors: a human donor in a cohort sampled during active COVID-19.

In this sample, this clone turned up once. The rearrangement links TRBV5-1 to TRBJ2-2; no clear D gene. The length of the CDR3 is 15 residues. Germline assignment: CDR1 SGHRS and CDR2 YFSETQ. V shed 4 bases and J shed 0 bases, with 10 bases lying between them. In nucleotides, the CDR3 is TGCGCCAGCAGCCCCGACACACCGAACACCGGGGAGCTGTTTTTT. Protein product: CASSPDTPNTGELFF.

The CDR3 sequence: CATMMTGLGVGEQYF. Here the CDR3 DNA reads TGTGCCACCATGATGACAGGGTTAGGGGTGGGGGAGCAGTACTTC. The rearrangement uses TRBV6-5 and TRBJ2-7; 7 nucleotides agree with TRBD1. Germline V lookup: CDR1 MNHEY, CDR2 SVGAGI. The V gene end was trimmed by 10 bases and the J gene end by 7 bases; junction bases not matched to a gene: 19. The CDR3 covers 15 residues.

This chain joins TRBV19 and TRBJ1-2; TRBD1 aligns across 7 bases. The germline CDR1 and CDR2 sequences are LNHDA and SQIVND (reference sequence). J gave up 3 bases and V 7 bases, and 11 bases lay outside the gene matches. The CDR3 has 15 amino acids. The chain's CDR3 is CASTLDRATHYGYTF. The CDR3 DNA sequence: TGTGCCAGTACCCTTGACAGGGCAACCCACTATGGCTACACCTTC. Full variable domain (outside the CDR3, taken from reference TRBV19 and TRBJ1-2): DGGITQSPKYLFRKEGQNVTLSCEQNLNHDAMYWYRQDPGQGLRLIYYSQIVNDFQKGDIAEGYSVSREKKESFPLTVTSAQKNPTAFYLCASTLDRATHYGYTFGSGTRLTVV.

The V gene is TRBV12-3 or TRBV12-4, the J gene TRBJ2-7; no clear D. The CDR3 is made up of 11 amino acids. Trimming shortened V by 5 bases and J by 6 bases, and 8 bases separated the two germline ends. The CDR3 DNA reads TGTGCCAGCAGTAAAGGAGCCGAGCAGTACTTC. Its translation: CASSKGAEQYF.

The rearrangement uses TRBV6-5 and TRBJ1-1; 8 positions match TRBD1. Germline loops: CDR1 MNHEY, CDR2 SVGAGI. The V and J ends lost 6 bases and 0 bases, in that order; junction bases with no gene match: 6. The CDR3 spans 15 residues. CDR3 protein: CASSPGGSVNTEAFF. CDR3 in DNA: TGTGCCAGCAGCCCAGGGGGCTCGGTGAACACTGAAGCTTTCTTT.

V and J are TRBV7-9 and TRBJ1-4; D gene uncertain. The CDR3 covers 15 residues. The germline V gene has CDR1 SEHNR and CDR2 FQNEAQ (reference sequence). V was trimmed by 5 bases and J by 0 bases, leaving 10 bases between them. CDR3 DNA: TGTGCCAGCAGCGAACAGACGGCAACTAATGAAAAACTGTTTTTT. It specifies CASSEQTATNEKLFF.

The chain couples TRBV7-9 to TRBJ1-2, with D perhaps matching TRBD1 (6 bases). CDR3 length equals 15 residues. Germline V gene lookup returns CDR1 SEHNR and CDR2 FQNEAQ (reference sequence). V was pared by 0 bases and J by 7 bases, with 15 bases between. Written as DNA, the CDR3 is TGTGCCAGCAGCTTAGCTGGTCAGGGGAGGGGTGGCTACACCTTC. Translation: CASSLAGQGRGGYTF.

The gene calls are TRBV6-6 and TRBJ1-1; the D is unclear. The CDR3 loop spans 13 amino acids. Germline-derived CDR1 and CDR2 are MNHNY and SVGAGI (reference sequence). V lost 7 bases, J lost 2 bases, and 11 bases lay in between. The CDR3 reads CASISDLNTEAFF. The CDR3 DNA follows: TGTGCCAGCATTTCAGATCTTAACACTGAAGCTTTCTTT.

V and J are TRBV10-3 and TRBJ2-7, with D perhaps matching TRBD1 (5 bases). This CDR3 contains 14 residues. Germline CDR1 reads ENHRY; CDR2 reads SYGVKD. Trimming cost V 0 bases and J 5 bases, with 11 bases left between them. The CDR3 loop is CAISESPGLDEQYF. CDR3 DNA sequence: TGTGCCATCAGTGAGTCTCCAGGGTTGGACGAGCAGTACTTC.

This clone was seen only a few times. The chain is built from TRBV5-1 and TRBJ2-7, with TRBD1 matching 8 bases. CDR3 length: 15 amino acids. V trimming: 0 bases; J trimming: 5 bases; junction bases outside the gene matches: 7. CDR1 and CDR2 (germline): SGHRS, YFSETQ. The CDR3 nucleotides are TGCGCCAGCAGCTTGGCCGGACAGGGCTTTAACGAGCAGTACTTC. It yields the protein CASSLAGQGFNEQYF.

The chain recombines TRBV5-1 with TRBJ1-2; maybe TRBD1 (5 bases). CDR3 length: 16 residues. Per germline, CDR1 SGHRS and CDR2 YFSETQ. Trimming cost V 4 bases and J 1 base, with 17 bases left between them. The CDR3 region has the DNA TGCGCCAGCAGCCGGAATAGCGGGGCAATTAACTATGGCTACACCTTC. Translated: CASSRNSGAINYGYTF.

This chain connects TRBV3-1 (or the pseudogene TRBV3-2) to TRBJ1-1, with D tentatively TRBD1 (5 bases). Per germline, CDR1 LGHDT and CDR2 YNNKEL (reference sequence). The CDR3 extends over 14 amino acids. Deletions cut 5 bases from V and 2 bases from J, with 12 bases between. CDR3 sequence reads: CASSLGVSNTEAFF. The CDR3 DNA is TGTGCCAGCAGCTTAGGGGTGTCCAACACTGAAGCTTTCTTT.

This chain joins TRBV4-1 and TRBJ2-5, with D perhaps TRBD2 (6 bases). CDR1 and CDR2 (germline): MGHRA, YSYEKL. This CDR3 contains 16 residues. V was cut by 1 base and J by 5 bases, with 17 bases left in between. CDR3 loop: CASSQGSRGVRETQYF. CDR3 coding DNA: TGCGCCAGCAGCCAAGGCTCGCGGGGAGTTCGGGAGACCCAGTACTTC.

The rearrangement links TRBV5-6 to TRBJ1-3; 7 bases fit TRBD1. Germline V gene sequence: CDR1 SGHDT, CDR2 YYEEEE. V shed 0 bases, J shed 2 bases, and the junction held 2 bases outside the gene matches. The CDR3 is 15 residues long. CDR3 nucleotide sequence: TGTGCCAGCAGCTTGGGACAGGGCGCTGGAAACACCATATATTTT. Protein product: CASSLGQGAGNTIYF.

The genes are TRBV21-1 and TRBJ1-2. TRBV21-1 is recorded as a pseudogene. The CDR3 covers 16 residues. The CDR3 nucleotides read TGTGCCAGCAGCAACAACGAAGTGGGACTGACCTATGGCTACACCTTC. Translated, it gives CASSNNEVGLTYGYTF.

The CDR3 spells CASSADRVWQPQHF. The DNA for the CDR3 is TGTGCCAGCAGCGCGGACAGGGTTTGGCAGCCCCAGCATTTT. This chain connects TRBV9 to TRBJ1-5, with 8 bases lining up with TRBD1. After removal of 3 bases from V and 7 bases from J, the junction contained 6 bases not matched to a gene. The CDR3 extends over 14 amino acids. Germline CDR1 reads SGDLS; CDR2 reads YYNGEE.

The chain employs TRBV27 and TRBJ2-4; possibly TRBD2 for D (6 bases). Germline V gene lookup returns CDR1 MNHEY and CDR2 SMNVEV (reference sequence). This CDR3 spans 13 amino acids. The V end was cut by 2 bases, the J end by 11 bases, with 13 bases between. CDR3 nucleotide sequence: TGTGCCAGCAGTTTAGATCCCGGGACTTTTCAGTACTTC. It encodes CASSLDPGTFQYF.

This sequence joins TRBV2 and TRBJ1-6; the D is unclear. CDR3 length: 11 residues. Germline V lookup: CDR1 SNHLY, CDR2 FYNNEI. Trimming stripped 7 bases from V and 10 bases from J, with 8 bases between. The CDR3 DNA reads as TGTGCCAGCAAAGCGGAGTCACCCCTCCACTTT. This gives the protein CASKAESPLHF.

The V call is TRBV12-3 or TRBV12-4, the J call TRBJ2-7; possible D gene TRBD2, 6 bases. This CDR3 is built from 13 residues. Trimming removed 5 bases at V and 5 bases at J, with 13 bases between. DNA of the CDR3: TGTGCCAGCAGTCCAGGGACTGACCACGAGCAGTACTTC. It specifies CASSPGTDHEQYF.

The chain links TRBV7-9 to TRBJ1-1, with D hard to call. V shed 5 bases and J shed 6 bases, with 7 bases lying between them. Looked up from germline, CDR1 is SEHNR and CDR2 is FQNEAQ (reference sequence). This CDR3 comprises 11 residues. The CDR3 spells CASSLGSEAFF. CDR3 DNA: TGTGCCAGCAGCCTCGGGTCTGAAGCTTTCTTT.

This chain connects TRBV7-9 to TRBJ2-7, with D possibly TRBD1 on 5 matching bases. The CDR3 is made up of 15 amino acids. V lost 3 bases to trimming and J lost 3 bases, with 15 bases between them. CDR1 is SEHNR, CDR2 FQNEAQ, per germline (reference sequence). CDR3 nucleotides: TGTGCCAGCAGCTTGTACATTGCCAGGGACTACGAGCAGTACTTC. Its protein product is CASSLYIARDYEQYF. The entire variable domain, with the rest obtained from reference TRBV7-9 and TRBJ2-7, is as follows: DTGVSQNPRHKITKRGQNVTFRCDPISEHNRLYWYRQTLGQGPEFLTYFQNEAQLEKSRLLSDRFSAERPKGSFSTLEIQRTEQGDSAMYLCASSLYIARDYEQYFGPGTRLTVT.

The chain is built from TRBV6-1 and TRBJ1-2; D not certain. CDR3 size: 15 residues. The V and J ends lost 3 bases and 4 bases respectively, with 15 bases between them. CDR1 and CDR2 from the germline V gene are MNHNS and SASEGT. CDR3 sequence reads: CASSDPGSGIYGYTF. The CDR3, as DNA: TGTGCCAGCAGTGACCCGGGGAGTGGGATCTATGGCTACACCTTC.

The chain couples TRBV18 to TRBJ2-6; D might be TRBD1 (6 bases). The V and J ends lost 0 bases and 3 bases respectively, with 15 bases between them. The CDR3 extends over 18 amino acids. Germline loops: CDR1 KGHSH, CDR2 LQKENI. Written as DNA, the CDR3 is TGTGCCAGCTCACCACCGGGGGCAGGTTCGATTGGGGCCAACGTCCTGACTTTC. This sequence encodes CASSPPGAGSIGANVLTF.

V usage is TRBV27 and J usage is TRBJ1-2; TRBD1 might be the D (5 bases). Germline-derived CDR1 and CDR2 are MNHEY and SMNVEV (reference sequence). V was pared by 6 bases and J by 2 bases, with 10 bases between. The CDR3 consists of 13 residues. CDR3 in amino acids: CASRGLPNYGYTF. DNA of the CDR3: TGTGCCAGCAGGGGACTGCCAAACTATGGCTACACCTTC.

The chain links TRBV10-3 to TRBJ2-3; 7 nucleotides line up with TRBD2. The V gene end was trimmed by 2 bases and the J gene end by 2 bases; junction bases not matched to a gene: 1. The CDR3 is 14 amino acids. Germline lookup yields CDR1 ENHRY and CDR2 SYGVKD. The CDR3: CAISETSVTDTQYF. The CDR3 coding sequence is TGTGCCATCAGTGAGACTAGCGTCACAGATACGCAGTATTTT.

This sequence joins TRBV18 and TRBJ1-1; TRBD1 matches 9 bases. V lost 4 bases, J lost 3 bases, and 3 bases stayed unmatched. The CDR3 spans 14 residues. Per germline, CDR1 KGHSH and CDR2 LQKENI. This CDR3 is CASSLQGADTEAFF. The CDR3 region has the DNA TGTGCCAGCTCACTACAGGGGGCAGACACTGAAGCTTTCTTT.

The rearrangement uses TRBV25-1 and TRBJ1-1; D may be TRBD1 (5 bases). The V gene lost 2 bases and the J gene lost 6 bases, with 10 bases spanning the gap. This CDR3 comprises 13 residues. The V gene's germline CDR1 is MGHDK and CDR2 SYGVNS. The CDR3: CASSEQGKAEAFF. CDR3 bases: TGTGCCAGCAGTGAACAGGGAAAAGCTGAAGCTTTCTTT.